This T cell receptor beta chain was documented in a study of T cell responses to AZD1222 COVID-19 vaccine. Regarding the study as a whole: The span of vaccine-associated CD4 TCRs extended across spike, with dominance at 160-218 and 743-854. Two AZD1222 doses significantly raised spike-specific TCR breadth and depth over controls. Females outnumbered males among donors, who were mostly white British; clonal diversity was possibly underestimated.

Clones were sequenced by immunoSEQ multiplex PCR, and TCRdb holds only the in-frame ones, with some missing. The table records more than 150,000 clones, 85% to 90% of them present only once. The germline V gene has CDR1 SGHRS and CDR2 YFSETQ. V shed 1 base and J shed 5 bases, with 12 bases lying between them. The CDR3 length is 15 residues. This clone was detected a few times. Its antigen is as yet unknown. The source is an adult in good health. The specimen comprised peripheral blood, sampled on day 0 of AZD1222 vaccination. This rearrangement joins TRBV5-1 to TRBJ1-4; D is ambiguous. The CDR3, as DNA: TGCGCCAGCAGCTTGAGTTTGTCAGTCAATGAAAAACTGTTTTTT. Translation gives CASSLSLSVNEKLFF.